Presented here are 3 T cell receptor beta chains from one specimen sequenced in a study of blood T cell repertoires in COVID-19. Sequencing was performed with immunoSEQ multiplex PCR; in TCRdb, only in-frame clones are kept and a portion is missing. Of 150,000 to 200,000 clones listed, about four fifths were seen once; the top ten hold roughly 11%. Input material: peripheral blood. These receptors were obtained from a man in his 70s with active or convalescent COVID-19.

The chain has TRBV18 and TRBJ1-2, with 9 positions matching TRBD1. CDR1 and CDR2 (germline): KGHSH, LQKENI. The CDR3 covers 17 residues. V lost 2 bases to trimming and J lost 4 bases; unmatched junction nucleotides: 11. CDR3 residues: CASSPSARDRVVYGYTF. The CDR3 DNA reads TGTGCCAGCTCACCATCCGCCAGGGACAGGGTCGTCTATGGCTACACCTTC.

This clone was detected once. The CDR3 DNA reads TGTGCCAGCTCACCAGGCACCTCTAGCACAGATACGCAGTATTTT. Its protein product is CASSPGTSSTDTQYF. This sequence joins TRBV18 and TRBJ2-3; no reliable D call. V was shortened by 2 bases and J by 0 bases, with 9 bases between the two germline ends. The length of the CDR3 is 15 residues. Germline V gives CDR1 KGHSH, CDR2 LQKENI.

V is TRBV7-9 and J is TRBJ1-1; D gene unclear. Germline assignment: CDR1 SEHNR and CDR2 FQNEAQ (reference sequence). The CDR3 extends over 12 amino acids. V was trimmed by 3 bases and J by 5 bases, leaving 7 bases between them. The CDR3 here is CASSFGETEAFF. The CDR3 nucleotides are TGTGCCAGCAGCTTCGGGGAGACTGAAGCTTTCTTT.